This is a list of T cell receptor beta chains from one sample in a study of response to subunit inactivated influenza vaccine. MiXCR was run by TCRdb on the RT-PCR reads, yielding one entry per CDR3 protein. Of around 530,000 distinct CDR3 sequences listed, 16% are singletons. The material was CD4+ T cells sorted from PBMCs, obtained less than 30 months after vaccination. The receptors stem from a man aged 45-69 years who received an inactivated influenza vaccine. The CDR3 runs from the conserved cysteine through the conserved F or W. D genes are given only for firm matches. For some rows the clone size is stated as once, few or many, or as a class when expanded; others skip it.

j_gene: TRBJ2-3
d_gene: TRBD2
v_gene: TRBV12-3/TRBV12-4
abundance: .
CDR3nt: TGTGCCAGCAGTTCCCTAGCGGGAATCAGCACAGATACGCAGTATTTT
CDR3aa: CASSSLAGISTDTQYF

j_gene: TRBJ1-5
d_gene: .
v_gene: TRBV20-1
abundance: few
CDR3nt: TGCAGTGCTGGCGTCAGGGCAGGGTATCAGCCCCAGCATTTT
CDR3aa: CSAGVRAGYQPQHF

j_gene: TRBJ1-2
d_gene: TRBD1
v_gene: TRBV28
abundance: few
CDR3nt: TGTGCTTGCAAGGACAGGGCTTGGCGCGGCTACACCTTC
CDR3aa: CACKDRAWRGYTF

j_gene: TRBJ2-1
d_gene: .
v_gene: TRBV4-2
abundance: .
CDR3nt: TGTGCCAGCAGCCAAGGCCCTCCCAATGAGCAGTTCTTC
CDR3aa: CASSQGPPNEQFF

j_gene: TRBJ2-5
d_gene: .
v_gene: TRBV18
abundance: .
CDR3nt: TGTGCCAGCTCACCACCTGGGGCTCAGACCCAGTACTTC
CDR3aa: CASSPPGAQTQYF

j_gene: TRBJ2-2
d_gene: .
v_gene: TRBV5-1
abundance: many
CDR3nt: TGCGCCAGCAGCTTGAGCGCCACCGGGGAGCTGTTTTTT
CDR3aa: CASSLSATGELFF

j_gene: TRBJ2-2
d_gene: .
v_gene: TRBV20-1
abundance: .
CDR3nt: TGCAGTGCTATGCGGTCAGGGGACACCGGGGAGCTGTTTTTT
CDR3aa: CSAMRSGDTGELFF

j_gene: TRBJ2-3
d_gene: TRBD2
v_gene: TRBV12-3/TRBV12-4
abundance: few
CDR3nt: TGTGCCAGCAGCCGGGGACTAGCGGGAGTTACGCAGTATTTT
CDR3aa: CASSRGLAGVTQYF

j_gene: TRBJ1-1
d_gene: .
v_gene: TRBV5-1
abundance: few
CDR3nt: TGCGCCAGCAGCCGGACAGCGGACACTGAAGCTTTCTTT
CDR3aa: CASSRTADTEAFF

j_gene: TRBJ2-7
d_gene: TRBD1
v_gene: TRBV7-8
abundance: .
CDR3nt: TGTGCCAGCAGCCCCAGGCGGACAGGCTACGAGCAGTACTTC
CDR3aa: CASSPRRTGYEQYF

j_gene: TRBJ2-2
d_gene: .
v_gene: TRBV20-1
abundance: few
CDR3nt: TGCAGTGCTAGCGACGACCAGAACACCGGGGAGCTGTTTTTT
CDR3aa: CSASDDQNTGELFF

j_gene: TRBJ2-3
d_gene: .
v_gene: TRBV6-1
abundance: many
CDR3nt: TGTGCCAGCAGTGCTCTCAGGGCTAACACAGATACGCAGTATTTT
CDR3aa: CASSALRANTDTQYF

j_gene: TRBJ1-4
d_gene: .
v_gene: TRBV21-1
abundance: .
CDR3nt: TGTGCCAGCAGCGCGCCGGGACAAACTAATGAAAAACTGTTTTTT
CDR3aa: CASSAPGQTNEKLFF

j_gene: TRBJ1-2
d_gene: .
v_gene: TRBV18
abundance: few
CDR3nt: TGTGCCAGCTCACCACGCAATGGGGCTGACTATGGCTACACCTTC
CDR3aa: CASSPRNGADYGYTF

j_gene: TRBJ2-1
d_gene: .
v_gene: TRBV14
abundance: .
CDR3nt: TGTGCCAGCAGCTTCTACCTGCCGAGCTCCTACAATGAGCAGTTCTTC
CDR3aa: CASSFYLPSSYNEQFF

j_gene: TRBJ2-2
d_gene: .
v_gene: TRBV7-9
abundance: .
CDR3nt: TGTGCCAGCAGCTTAGCCAGCCAGATCTACACCGGGGAGCTGTTTTTT
CDR3aa: CASSLASQIYTGELFF

j_gene: TRBJ2-7
d_gene: .
v_gene: TRBV11-2
abundance: .
CDR3nt: TGTGCCAGCACAAAAGGGGGGACTGGTGTCTACGAGCAGTACTTC
CDR3aa: CASTKGGTGVYEQYF

j_gene: TRBJ1-5
d_gene: TRBD1
v_gene: TRBV28
abundance: few
CDR3nt: TGTGCCAGCAGTCCCGTACCCCAGGGGGGCAATCAGCCCCAGCATTTT
CDR3aa: CASSPVPQGGNQPQHF

j_gene: TRBJ2-3
d_gene: TRBD2
v_gene: TRBV6-2/TRBV6-3
abundance: many
CDR3nt: TGTGCCAGCAGTTACTCGACTAGCGGGAGGGAAAGCACAGATACGCAGTATTTT
CDR3aa: CASSYSTSGRESTDTQYF

j_gene: TRBJ2-1
d_gene: .
v_gene: TRBV12-3/TRBV12-4
abundance: .
CDR3nt: TGTGCCAGCAGTCCCCGACCGGACAGCAATGAGCAGTTCTTC
CDR3aa: CASSPRPDSNEQFF

j_gene: TRBJ2-1
d_gene: TRBD2
v_gene: TRBV6-1
abundance: many
CDR3nt: TGTGCCAGCAGCCGCACTAGCGGGGCCTACAATGAGCAGTTCTTC
CDR3aa: CASSRTSGAYNEQFF